This passage covers 30 T cell receptor beta chains from one sample sequenced in a study of blood T cell repertoires in COVID-19. Some clones are missing from TCRdb's copy, which holds only in-frame ones; the method was immunoSEQ multiplex PCR. Of some 97,000 clones listed, approximately 88% are singletons. Sequencing was performed on peripheral blood. The receptors derive from an older woman with acute or convalescent COVID-19.

V is TRBV6-1 and J is TRBJ2-1; TRBD2 agrees at 13 bases. The trim removed 4 bases at V and 6 bases at J, leaving 6 bases unmatched. Germline V gene data show CDR1 as MNHNS and CDR2 as SASEGT. The CDR3 is 16 residues long. DNA of the CDR3: TGTGCCAGCAGTGGCCGGGGACTAGCGGGAAGCAATGAGCAGTTCTTC. This sequence encodes CASSGRGLAGSNEQFF.

The chain combines TRBV5-1 with TRBJ2-7; 14 nucleotides align to TRBD2. Trimming cost V 0 bases and J 0 bases; bases outside gene matches: 8. The germline V gene has CDR1 SGHRS and CDR2 YFSETQ. This CDR3 comprises 19 residues. CDR3 in amino acids: CASSLARGLAGVRSYEQYF. Written as DNA, the CDR3 is TGCGCCAGCAGCTTGGCCCGGGGACTAGCGGGAGTTCGCTCCTACGAGCAGTACTTC. The whole variable domain, filled in from reference TRBV5-1 and TRBJ2-7, reads KAGVTQTPRYLIKTRGQQVTLSCSPISGHRSVSWYQQTPGQGLQFLFEYFSETQRNKGNFPGRFSGRQFSNSRSEMNVSTLELGDSALYLCASSLARGLAGVRSYEQYFGPGTRLTVT.

The rearrangement joins TRBV15 to TRBJ1-1, with D maybe TRBD1 (6 bases). V lost 0 bases to trimming and J lost 6 bases, with 17 bases between them. The CDR3 is made up of 16 amino acids. Germline CDR1 LNHNV, CDR2 YYDKDF (reference sequence). CDR3 protein: CATSRDRVGGSAEAFF. DNA for the CDR3: TGTGCCACCAGCAGAGATCGGGTAGGGGGTAGCGCTGAAGCTTTCTTT.

The chain couples TRBV4-1 to TRBJ2-7, with TRBD1 matching 7 bases. Germline V gene sequence: CDR1 MGHRA, CDR2 YSYEKL. After removal of 7 bases from V and 2 bases from J, the junction contained 8 bases not matched to a gene. CDR3 length: 14 amino acids. The CDR3 DNA sequence: TGCGCCAGCACCGAGCGGCAGGGGGCCTACGAGCAGTACTTC. It is translated as CASTERQGAYEQYF.

This chain links TRBV6-6 with TRBJ1-5; D remains unclear. The CDR3 is 14 amino acids. CDR1 and CDR2 from the germline V gene are MNHNY and SVGAGI (reference sequence). Trimming cost V 2 bases and J 4 bases, with 9 bases left between them. CDR3 loop: CASSYGARNQPQHF. CDR3 DNA: TGTGCCAGCAGTTACGGAGCGCGGAATCAGCCCCAGCATTTT.

The chain couples TRBV5-8 to TRBJ2-7; tentative D call: TRBD1 (6 bases). This CDR3 is 16 amino acids long. V was trimmed by 9 bases and J by 3 bases, leaving 25 bases between them. CDR1 is SGHTS and CDR2 is YDEGEE in the germline V gene. In DNA form, the CDR3 reads TGTGCCACCCCCTCGGCAGGGGACCTGGGGGACTACGAGCAGTACTTC. Encoded protein: CATPSAGDLGDYEQYF.

This chain joins TRBV10-3 and TRBJ1-6; D gene unclear. V lost 2 bases and J lost 4, with 9 bases in between. Germline V gives CDR1 ENHRY, CDR2 SYGVKD. CDR3 length equals 15 residues. CDR3 nucleotides: TGTGCCATCAGTGAGGGGCGGGAGTATAATTCACCCCTCCACTTT. Amino acids: CAISEGREYNSPLHF.

The chain links TRBV28 to TRBJ1-2; 9 positions agree with TRBD1. This CDR3 comprises 15 residues. Germline CDR1 reads MDHEN; CDR2 reads SYDVKM. V lost 6 bases to trimming and J lost 6 bases; unmatched junction nucleotides: 11. The CDR3: CASSWVTGGIHGYTF. The CDR3 DNA follows: TGTGCCAGCAGCTGGGTGACAGGGGGGATTCATGGCTACACCTTC.

The rearrangement uses TRBV19 and TRBJ1-1; the D gene is possibly TRBD1 (5 bases). Deletions cut 4 bases from V and 0 bases from J, with 9 bases between. This CDR3 spans 14 amino acids. Per germline, CDR1 LNHDA and CDR2 SQIVND (reference sequence). CDR3 nucleotide sequence: TGTGCCAGTAGTACCGGGGGGGTGAACACTGAAGCTTTCTTT. Its translation: CASSTGGVNTEAFF.

V usage is TRBV5-1 and J usage is TRBJ2-5, with TRBD1 as a possible D gene (6 bases). V shed 2 bases and J shed 1 base, with 12 bases lying between them. This CDR3 comprises 15 residues. Germline V gene data show CDR1 as SGHRS and CDR2 as YFSETQ. In DNA form, the CDR3 reads TGCGCCAGCAGCTTAACAGGGAATGCCCAAGAGACCCAGTACTTC. It specifies CASSLTGNAQETQYF.

The J gene is TRBJ1-6, the V gene TRBV28; D unclear. Trimming took 6 bases from V and 4 from J, leaving 10 bases between them. Germline V gene data show CDR1 as MDHEN and CDR2 as SYDVKM. This CDR3 region has 14 residues. Here the CDR3 reads CASRRGGYNSPLHF. In nucleotides, the CDR3 is TGTGCCAGCAGGCGCGGAGGGTATAATTCACCCCTCCACTTT. Full variable domain (outside the CDR3, taken from reference TRBV28 and TRBJ1-6): DVKVTQSSRYLVKRTGEKVFLECVQDMDHENMFWYRQDPGLGLRLIYFSYDVKMKEKGDIPEGYSVSREKKERFSLILESASTNQTSMYLCASRRGGYNSPLHFGNGTRLTVT.

The J gene is TRBJ2-1, the V gene TRBV3-1 (or the pseudogene TRBV3-2), with TRBD2 matching 10 bases. CDR3 size: 15 residues. From germline, CDR1 is LGHDT and CDR2 YNNKEL (reference sequence). V lost 4 bases to trimming and J lost 9 bases; unmatched junction nucleotides: 9. CDR3 loop: CASSLTSGNSREQFF. CDR3 in DNA: TGTGCCAGCAGCCTAACTAGCGGGAACAGTCGTGAGCAGTTCTTC.

V gene TRBV28 combines with J gene TRBJ2-3, with a tentative D call TRBD1 (6 bases). The V gene's germline CDR1 is MDHEN and CDR2 SYDVKM. Trimming shortened V by 6 bases and J by 8 bases, and 12 bases separated the two germline ends. This CDR3 contains 12 residues. Here the CDR3 DNA reads TGTGCCAGCAGCTCCACAGGGCGTACGCAGTATTTT. Amino acid sequence: CASSSTGRTQYF.

The chain links TRBV18 to TRBJ1-6, with D hard to call. V lost 3 bases, J lost 10 bases, and 13 bases lay in between. The CDR3 totals 14 residues. Germline V gives CDR1 KGHSH, CDR2 LQKENI. The CDR3 DNA reads as TGTGCCAGCTCACCTCAGGATTCGGTCTCACCCCTCCACTTT. Amino acid sequence: CASSPQDSVSPLHF.

The J gene is TRBJ2-7, the V gene TRBV30; D possibly corresponds to TRBD2 (5 bases). Trimming removed 0 bases at V and 2 bases at J, with 14 bases between. From germline, CDR1 is GTSNPN and CDR2 SVGIG (reference sequence). The CDR3 runs to 15 residues. CDR3 DNA: TGTGCCTGGAGTGTACTAGAGACTGTGCCCTACGAGCAGTACTTC. This translates into CAWSVLETVPYEQYF.

In this sample, this clone turned up once. V usage is TRBV5-4 and J usage is TRBJ2-5; 7 bases agree with TRBD1. Germline V gene sequence: CDR1 SGHNT, CDR2 YYREEE (reference sequence). The CDR3 spans 15 residues. With V trimmed by 2 bases and J by 5 bases, 9 bases remained unmatched. CDR3 sequence reads: CASSLGQGVWETQYF. The CDR3 DNA follows: TGTGCCAGCAGCTTAGGTCAGGGGGTTTGGGAGACCCAGTACTTC.

The chain recombines TRBV7-9 with TRBJ2-5; 7 bases match TRBD2. This CDR3 comprises 15 residues. V was pared by 5 bases and J by 3 bases, with 9 bases of the junction left unmatched. Germline V gene data show CDR1 as SEHNR and CDR2 as FQNEAQ (reference sequence). CDR3 region: CASSPLSGVKETQYF. CDR3 sequence (DNA): TGTGCCAGCAGCCCCCTCAGCGGGGTCAAAGAGACCCAGTACTTC. Looking up the rest from reference TRBV7-9 and TRBJ2-5 gives the full variable domain: DTGVSQNPRHKITKRGQNVTFRCDPISEHNRLYWYRQTLGQGPEFLTYFQNEAQLEKSRLLSDRFSAERPKGSFSTLEIQRTEQGDSAMYLCASSPLSGVKETQYFGPGTRLLVL.

The J gene is TRBJ2-1, the V gene TRBV19, with 12 bases lining up with TRBD2. CDR1 is LNHDA and CDR2 is SQIVND in the germline V gene (reference sequence). V lost 4 bases and J lost 9; bases outside the gene matches: 10. CDR3 length: 16 residues. The CDR3 DNA follows: TGTGCCAGTAGTACCACCCTAGCGGGAGGGCCTTTTGAGCAGTTCTTC. Its protein product is CASSTTLAGGPFEQFF.

The chain couples TRBV29-1 to TRBJ2-1; 13 bases agree with TRBD2. Trimming cost V 7 bases and J 7 bases; bases outside gene matches: 13. The CDR3 extends over 16 amino acids. The germline gives CDR1 SQVTM, CDR2 ANQGSEA. The CDR3 sequence is CSADTGLAGVENEQFF. Written as DNA, the CDR3 is TGCAGCGCCGATACAGGACTAGCGGGAGTTGAGAATGAGCAGTTCTTC.

The V gene is TRBV10-1, the J gene TRBJ2-1; the D gene is possibly TRBD2 (5 bases). With 3 bases removed from V and 6 bases from J, the gap between germline ends came to 12 bases. Germline V gene sequence: CDR1 WNHNN, CDR2 SYGVQD (reference sequence). The CDR3 spans 14 residues. DNA of the CDR3: TGCGCCAGCAGTGATGGAGGTAGGCGCAATGAGCAGTTCTTC. This translates into CASSDGGRRNEQFF.

The V gene is TRBV6-1, the J gene TRBJ2-2; tentatively, D is TRBD1 (6 bases). This CDR3 is 15 amino acids long. Germline CDR1 reads MNHNS; CDR2 reads SASEGT. V lost 0 bases and J lost 4, with 9 bases in between. Here the CDR3 reads CASSEARTVTGELFF. The CDR3 nucleotides are TGTGCCAGCAGTGAAGCCAGGACAGTCACCGGGGAGCTGTTTTTT.

V gene TRBV7-3 combines with J gene TRBJ1-2; 7 bases line up with TRBD1. The CDR3 consists of 12 residues. V lost 5 bases to trimming and J lost 8 bases; unmatched junction nucleotides: 5. The germline CDR1 and CDR2 sequences are SGHTA and FQGTGA. CDR3 bases: TGTGCCAGCAGCCCTCGGACAGGAGGCTACACCTTC. It encodes CASSPRTGGYTF.

Of note for this clone: This sample also contains other DNA sequences that code for the same CDR3. The V and J genes are TRBV3-1 (or the pseudogene TRBV3-2) and TRBJ2-6; D unclear. Trimming took off 2 bases at V and 0 bases at J, with 8 bases between the two ends. CDR3 length: 16 amino acids. Germline V gives CDR1 LGHDT, CDR2 YNNKEL (reference sequence). CDR3 nucleotides: TGTGCCAGCAGCCAAAGATCGGGCTCTGGGGCCAACGTCCTGACTTTC. This gives the protein CASSQRSGSGANVLTF.

The rearrangement joins TRBV2 to TRBJ1-1, with D perhaps matching TRBD1 (6 bases). V shed 4 bases and J shed 1 base, with 19 bases lying between them. The germline gives CDR1 SNHLY, CDR2 FYNNEI. CDR3 length equals 17 residues. The CDR3 here is CASSAMGARYGNTEAFF. CDR3 nucleotides: TGTGCCAGCAGTGCTATGGGGGCCCGATATGGGAACACTGAAGCTTTCTTT.

This clone was counted a few times. The chain carries TRBV2 and TRBJ2-2, with a weak D call TRBD2 (6 bases). The V gene's germline CDR1 is SNHLY and CDR2 FYNNEI. CDR3 length: 15 amino acids. V lost 7 bases and J 3 bases, leaving 15 bases between the germline ends. The CDR3 region is CASTQGSGYTGELFF. Here the CDR3 DNA reads TGTGCCAGCACCCAAGGGAGCGGGTACACCGGGGAGCTGTTTTTT.

The genes are TRBV3-1 (or the pseudogene TRBV3-2) and TRBJ1-1; TRBD1 matches at 12 bases. The CDR3 totals 15 residues. V trimming: 1 base; J trimming: 5 bases; junction bases outside the gene matches: 2. Germline CDR1 is LGHDT and CDR2 is YNNKEL (reference sequence). The CDR3 nucleotides are TGTGCCAGCAGCCAAGGGGGACAGGGGGCGACTGAAGCTTTCTTT. Protein product: CASSQGGQGATEAFF.

The rearrangement joins TRBV29-1 to TRBJ1-1; 7 bases fit TRBD1. Trimming removed 6 bases from V and 4 bases from J; junction bases left unmatched: 11. This CDR3 region has 14 residues. Germline V CDR1 and CDR2: SQVTM, ANQGSEA. The CDR3 region has the DNA TGCAGCGTCTTGACAGGGACGAGGGGCACTGAAGCTTTCTTT. Its translation is CSVLTGTRGTEAFF.

J is TRBJ1-2 and V is TRBV5-1; the match to TRBD1 covers 10 bases. Germline values: CDR1 SGHRS, CDR2 YFSETQ. This CDR3 is built from 16 residues. The V and J ends lost 3 bases and 6 bases, in that order; junction bases with no gene match: 11. In DNA, the CDR3 is TGCGCCAGCAGCTGGAGGGGGACAGGGGAAGAGGATGGCTACACCTTC. Encoded protein: CASSWRGTGEEDGYTF.

This chain links TRBV2 with TRBJ1-5; D unclear. The length of the CDR3 is 13 residues. The V and J ends lost 4 bases and 7 bases respectively, with 11 bases between them. Germline V CDR1 and CDR2: SNHLY, FYNNEI. The CDR3 nucleotides are TGTGCCAGCAGTGTGGACTTGGGGCAGCCCCAGCATTTT. Translating gives CASSVDLGQPQHF.

This chain links TRBV3-1 (or the pseudogene TRBV3-2) with TRBJ2-6; D is unclear. Trimming took 4 bases from V and 0 from J, leaving 4 bases between them. The CDR3 runs to 14 residues. Germline CDR1 reads LGHDT; CDR2 reads YNNKEL (reference sequence). This CDR3 reads CASSLHSGANVLTF. The CDR3 bases are TGTGCCAGCAGCCTTCACTCTGGGGCCAACGTCCTGACTTTC.